A single sample is the source of the 24 T cell receptor beta chains below, sequenced in a study of blood T cell repertoires in COVID-19. The protocol was immunoSEQ multiplex PCR, while the TCRdb copy is restricted to in-frame clones and leaves out a portion. The repertoire consists of approximately 340,000 clones, with about 87% occurring once and the leading ten covering approximately 9.9%. Sequenced input: peripheral blood. The receptors shown here come from a man aged 25-45 years with COVID-19, enrolled during active disease.

J is TRBJ2-3 and V is TRBV7-2, with a tentative D call TRBD2 (5 bases). The CDR3 has 12 residues. V shed 4 bases and J shed 6 bases, with 8 bases lying between them. In germline, CDR1 is SGHTA, CDR2 FQGNSA. CDR3 loop: CASSWRVDTQYF. For the CDR3, the DNA is TGTGCCAGCAGCTGGCGGGTGGATACGCAGTATTTT.

The CDR3 here is CASSYSRTSSYNEQFF. The CDR3 DNA reads as TGTGCCAGCAGTTACTCCCGGACTAGCTCCTACAATGAGCAGTTCTTC. The rearrangement uses TRBV6-5 and TRBJ2-1; TRBD2 aligns across 7 bases. The CDR3 runs to 16 residues. The germline CDR1 and CDR2 sequences are MNHEY and SVGAGI. With V trimmed by 0 bases and J by 0 bases, 2 bases remained unmatched.

The V and J genes are TRBV19 and TRBJ1-2; D gene ambiguous. V was shortened by 1 base and J by 2 bases, with 8 bases between the two germline ends. The V gene's germline CDR1 is LNHDA and CDR2 SQIVND (reference sequence). This CDR3 is built from 14 residues. CDR3 nucleotide sequence: TGTGCCAGTAGTATAGTGGAGAGAAACTATGGCTACACCTTC. Amino acid sequence: CASSIVERNYGYTF.

CDR3 residues: CASSLTGITGELFF. CDR3 sequence (DNA): TGTGCCAGCAGCTTGACAGGAATCACCGGGGAGCTGTTTTTT. The chain is built from TRBV6-5 and TRBJ2-2, with a possible D match to TRBD1 (6 bases). The CDR3 totals 14 residues. CDR1 and CDR2 (germline): MNHEY, SVGAGI. V dropped 6 bases and J dropped 4 bases, with 12 bases sitting between them.

The chain employs TRBV7-3 and TRBJ2-3, with a possible D match to TRBD2 (5 bases). V gave up 5 bases and J gave up 0 bases, with 9 bases separating them. The CDR3 contains 14 residues. Germline values: CDR1 SGHTA, CDR2 FQGTGA. The CDR3 protein is CASSVGLSTDTQYF. For the CDR3, the DNA is TGTGCCAGCAGCGTTGGACTGAGCACAGATACGCAGTATTTT.

The chain uses TRBV27 and TRBJ2-1, with D possibly being TRBD1 (6 bases). This CDR3 contains 12 residues. V was trimmed by 4 bases and J by 6 bases, leaving 7 bases between them. Germline loops: CDR1 MNHEY, CDR2 SMNVEV (reference sequence). CDR3 bases: TGTGCCAGCAGTTACAGGGTCAATGAGCAGTTCTTC. This gives the protein CASSYRVNEQFF.

This chain uses TRBV5-3 with TRBJ1-5; D unresolved. TRBV5-3 is marked as an open reading frame, function uncertain. The CDR3 consists of 16 residues. Trimming left V 0 bases short and J 5 bases short, with 15 bases between. The CDR3 DNA is TGTGCCAGAAGCTTGGCCGGGAAGAGAGGCGATCAGCCCCAGCATTTT. Encoded protein: CARSLAGKRGDQPQHF.

The gene calls are TRBV7-9 and TRBJ2-3, with TRBD1 identical over 10 bases. The CDR3 length is 15 residues. Germline CDR1 SEHNR, CDR2 FQNEAQ (reference sequence). The junction had 1 base not matched to a gene; V was cut back by 4 bases and J by 0 bases. CDR3 sequence (DNA): TGTGCCAGCAGCTGGACAGGGGGAAGCACAGATACGCAGTATTTT. The encoded protein is CASSWTGGSTDTQYF.

The chain carries TRBV4-1 and TRBJ2-7; D perhaps matches TRBD2 (5 bases). CDR3 length: 14 residues. The germline gives CDR1 MGHRA, CDR2 YSYEKL. Trimming shortened V by 1 base and J by 3 bases, and 10 bases separated the two germline ends. The CDR3, as DNA: TGCGCCAGCAGCCAAGTCGTGACTAACTACGAGCAGTACTTC. It specifies CASSQVVTNYEQYF.

This rearrangement joins TRBV4-3 to TRBJ1-1; possible D gene TRBD1, 5 bases. CDR1 LGHNA and CDR2 YSLEER come from the germline V gene. The V gene lost 0 bases and the J gene lost 4 bases, with 12 bases spanning the gap. The CDR3 has 15 residues. Here the CDR3 reads CASSQDKGWVTEAFF. CDR3 coding DNA: TGCGCCAGCAGCCAAGATAAGGGGTGGGTCACTGAAGCTTTCTTT.

This clone occurred once. The V and J genes are TRBV11-2 and TRBJ1-5; no clear D. Germline assignment: CDR1 SGHAT and CDR2 FQNNGV. The CDR3 runs 13 residues. The ends were cut back, 3 bases at V and 1 base at J, with 4 bases in the middle. CDR3 protein: CASSFRSNQPQHF. The CDR3 DNA is TGTGCCAGCAGCTTCCGGAGCAATCAGCCCCAGCATTTT.

J is TRBJ1-2 and V is TRBV12-3 or TRBV12-4; D perhaps matches TRBD1 (5 bases). V shed 2 bases and J shed 7 bases, with 11 bases lying between them. This CDR3 has 13 residues. CDR3 loop: CASSLRGIGGYTF. The CDR3 DNA is TGTGCCAGCAGTTTACGGGGGATTGGTGGCTACACCTTC.

The chain combines TRBV18 with TRBJ2-7, with TRBD1 identical over 8 bases. V lost 3 bases and J lost 3; bases outside the gene matches: 4. CDR1 is KGHSH, CDR2 LQKENI, per germline. The CDR3 totals 14 residues. The chain's CDR3 is CASSPGTGYYEQYF. The DNA for the CDR3 is TGTGCCAGCTCACCTGGGACAGGCTACTACGAGCAGTACTTC.

This clone was seen only a few times. This rearrangement joins TRBV24-1 to TRBJ2-2; TRBD1 might be the D (6 bases). The V gene's germline CDR1 is KGHDR and CDR2 SFDVKD. CDR3 length: 16 amino acids. V was trimmed by 5 bases and J by 5 bases, leaving 17 bases between them. The CDR3 here is CATSVPGQLHTGELFF. CDR3 DNA sequence: TGTGCCACCAGTGTCCCGGGACAATTGCATACCGGGGAGCTGTTTTTT.

V usage is TRBV27 and J usage is TRBJ2-7; unclear D gene. The germline V gene has CDR1 MNHEY and CDR2 SMNVEV (reference sequence). The ends were cut back, 5 bases at V and 6 bases at J, with 14 bases in the middle. This CDR3 has 13 amino acids. CDR3 sequence: CASSPPVSAEQYF. The CDR3 DNA is TGTGCCAGCAGTCCCCCGGTCAGCGCCGAGCAGTACTTC.

This rearrangement joins TRBV7-9 to TRBJ1-6; 8 nucleotides agree with TRBD1. CDR1 and CDR2 (germline): SEHNR, FQNEAQ (reference sequence). The V gene end was trimmed by 4 bases and the J gene end by 9 bases; junction bases not matched to a gene: 5. The CDR3 runs to 14 residues. The CDR3 nucleotides are TGTGCCAGCAGCTCGCGGACAGGGTCTTCACCCCTCCACTTT. This codes for CASSSRTGSSPLHF.

The chain has TRBV10-3 and TRBJ2-7; tentatively, D is TRBD2 (5 bases). CDR1 and CDR2 from the germline V gene are ENHRY and SYGVKD. The CDR3 spans 13 residues. Trimming cost V 7 bases and J 6 bases, with 16 bases left between them. CDR3 region: CAIMAREVAEQYF. The CDR3 nucleotides read TGTGCCATCATGGCGAGGGAAGTTGCCGAGCAGTACTTC.

This clone was found once. The rearrangement uses TRBV4-3 and TRBJ2-7; no firm D call. The CDR3 consists of 15 residues. Looked up from germline, CDR1 is LGHNA and CDR2 is YSLEER. V lost 0 bases to trimming and J lost 2 bases, with 11 bases between them. In nucleotides, the CDR3 is TGCGCCAGCAGCCAAGATTGGGCGTGGGCCTACGAGCAGTACTTC. It specifies CASSQDWAWAYEQYF.

The table lists this clone with a count of one. The chain is built from TRBV27 and TRBJ2-1, with D perhaps TRBD1 (5 bases). The ends were cut back, 0 bases at V and 9 bases at J, with 6 bases in the middle. This CDR3 is built from 12 residues. In germline, CDR1 is MNHEY, CDR2 SMNVEV (reference sequence). The CDR3 region is CASSLSGVEQFF. For the CDR3, the DNA is TGTGCCAGCAGTTTATCAGGGGTTGAGCAGTTCTTC.

The chain has TRBV6-5 and TRBJ1-1, with D possibly TRBD1 on 5 matching bases. Germline values: CDR1 MNHEY, CDR2 SVGAGI. Trimming removed 6 bases from V and 1 base from J, with 12 bases in between. This CDR3 spans 14 amino acids. DNA for the CDR3: TGTGCCAGCAGCCCCCAGACAGCGAACACTGAAGCTTTCTTT. It translates to CASSPQTANTEAFF.

The chain carries TRBV7-2 and TRBJ2-3, with TRBD2 matching 9 bases. CDR1 is SGHTA and CDR2 is FQGNSA in the germline V gene. Germline trimming cut 5 bases from V and 4 bases from J; bases unmatched to any gene: 10. The CDR3 runs to 16 residues. The CDR3 DNA sequence: TGTGCCAGCAGCCCCCGTGGCCTAGCGGGGTCAGATACGCAGTATTTT. Protein: CASSPRGLAGSDTQYF.

The chain recombines TRBV7-3 with TRBJ2-2; D ambiguous. This CDR3 is 18 amino acids long. Looked up from germline, CDR1 is SGHTA and CDR2 is FQGTGA. Trimming took off 0 bases at V and 5 bases at J, with 19 bases between the two ends. The CDR3 is CASSLTPTLSWATGELFF. CDR3 DNA: TGTGCCAGCAGCTTAACCCCGACCTTAAGTTGGGCTACCGGGGAGCTGTTTTTT.

V is TRBV6-5 and J is TRBJ2-7; possible D gene TRBD2, 5 bases. Germline CDR1 reads MNHEY; CDR2 reads SVGAGI. The CDR3 is made up of 12 amino acids. The germline V and J ends were trimmed by 11 bases and 7 bases, with 18 bases remaining between them. The CDR3 loop reads CASGNEMGEQYF. The DNA of the CDR3 is TGTGCCTCCGGGAACGAAATGGGGGAGCAGTACTTC.

The DNA for the CDR3 is TGCGCCAGCAGCCGAGGACTAGCGGGACACTACGAGCAGTACTTC. This translates into CASSRGLAGHYEQYF. The rearrangement joins TRBV4-3 to TRBJ2-7; 12 nucleotides match TRBD2. CDR1 LGHNA and CDR2 YSLEER come from the germline V gene. With V trimmed by 4 bases and J by 3 bases, 4 bases remained unmatched. The CDR3 contains 15 residues.